The T cell receptor beta chain described here comes from a study of identical twins. TCRdb reanalysed the 5' RACE reads using MiXCR and keeps one entry per CDR3 protein. The data hold fewer than 650,000 distinct CDR3 sequences, with around 7.4% observed a single time. This clonotype was counted ten times or more. Its specificity is not known. Study-wide results and caveats: With monozygotic twins, out-of-frame TCR alpha sharing exceeded what models estimated. Weaker excess twin sharing was observed in beta out-of-frame sequences. Zero-insertion findings could be partly confounded by invariant cells (MAIT and iNKT cells).

After removal of 4 bases from V and 4 bases from J, the junction contained 9 bases not matched to a gene. The CDR3 contains 16 residues. Looked up from germline, CDR1 is SGHRS and CDR2 is YFSETQ. The same sample was also used in a study of yellow fever vaccine responses in identical twins.

The specimen was PBMCs. The rearrangement joins TRBV5-1 to TRBJ1-4; 8 nucleotides match TRBD1. This receptor was obtained from a young woman in good health. The CDR3 region has the DNA TGCGCCAGCAGCCCCGATGGACAGGGAAATAATGAAAAACTGTTTTTT. It encodes CASSPDGQGNNEKLFF.